The next 24 T cell receptor beta chains were all read from a single sample in a study of T cell repertoires and HLA-DP antigens. These receptors' antigens are unknown. Assay used: immunoSEQ multiplex PCR; TCRdb lists only in-frame clones, some missing. The repertoire consists of more than 90,000 clones, with about 91% occurring once and the leading ten covering about 0.25%. Material for sequencing was CD4+ T cells from PBMCs. Receptors originate from a woman under 30 in good health and CMV-seronegative.

The rearrangement uses TRBV7-8 and TRBJ2-1; TRBD2 agrees at 9 bases. V shed 0 bases, J shed 9 bases, and the junction held 3 bases outside the gene matches. Germline CDR1 is SGHVS and CDR2 is FQNEAQ. The CDR3 covers 14 residues. The CDR3 spells CASSLAASGTEQFF. The CDR3 DNA reads as TGTGCCAGCAGCTTAGCGGCTAGCGGGACTGAGCAGTTCTTC.

The rearrangement uses TRBV6-1 and TRBJ2-7, with D maybe TRBD1 (6 bases). From germline, CDR1 is MNHNS and CDR2 SASEGT. The CDR3 is 12 residues long. Trimming stripped 6 bases from V and 3 bases from J, with 9 bases between. The CDR3 nucleotides read TGTGCCAGCAGGTCACAGGGCTACGAGCAGTACTTC. Translating gives CASRSQGYEQYF.

This chain links TRBV2 with TRBJ1-6; D unclear. The length of the CDR3 is 16 residues. V was shortened by 2 bases and J by 8 bases, with 16 bases between the two germline ends. CDR1 and CDR2 (germline): SNHLY, FYNNEI. The CDR3 protein is CASSEMGLVEHSPLHF. The CDR3 DNA is TGTGCCAGCAGTGAAATGGGTCTTGTTGAGCATTCACCCCTCCACTTT.

V gene TRBV6-6 combines with J gene TRBJ1-1, with 9 bases matching TRBD1. Germline loops: CDR1 MNHNY, CDR2 SVGAGI (reference sequence). Trimming cost V 5 bases and J 10 bases; bases outside gene matches: 8. The CDR3 consists of 13 residues. The CDR3: CASSMGQGFGAFF. CDR3 DNA: TGTGCCAGCAGTATGGGACAGGGATTCGGAGCTTTCTTT.

The gene calls are TRBV11-3 and TRBJ2-3; no clear D. Trimming stripped 8 bases from V and 2 bases from J, with 11 bases between. There are 13 residues in the CDR3. Germline V gene lookup returns CDR1 SGHNT and CDR2 YENEEA. CDR3 sequence: CASGRGYTDTQYF. CDR3 in DNA: TGTGCCAGCGGCCGTGGGTACACAGATACGCAGTATTTT.

This chain uses TRBV5-4 with TRBJ2-7; D unresolved. Germline lookup yields CDR1 SGHNT and CDR2 YYREEE (reference sequence). The CDR3 extends over 12 amino acids. V shed 0 bases and J shed 7 bases, with 8 bases lying between them. CDR3 residues: CASSLDIGEQYF. The CDR3 DNA follows: TGTGCCAGCAGCTTGGACATTGGGGAGCAGTACTTC. Complete variable domain (other parts from reference TRBV5-4 and TRBJ2-7): ETGVTQSPTHLIKTRGQQVTLRCSSQSGHNTVSWYQQALGQGPQFIFQYYREEENGRGNFPPRFSGLQFPNYSSELNVNALELDDSALYLCASSLDIGEQYFGPGTRLTVT.

This sequence joins TRBV7-6 and TRBJ2-2; the match to TRBD2 covers 10 bases. Losses at the gene ends were 5 bases for V and 6 bases for J; bases not matched to a gene: 6. Germline-derived CDR1 and CDR2 are SGHVS and FNYEAQ. The CDR3 spans 15 residues. CDR3 nucleotide sequence: TGTGCCAGCAGCAGGGCTAGCGGGGGCTCCGGGGAGCTGTTTTTT. Its protein is CASSRASGGSGELFF.

With regard to this clone: Other DNA variants within this sample encode the same CDR3. V gene TRBV5-1 combines with J gene TRBJ2-5; 9 positions agree with TRBD1. CDR1 and CDR2 (germline): SGHRS, YFSETQ. The CDR3 is 15 amino acids. Losses at the gene ends were 0 bases for V and 2 bases for J; bases not matched to a gene: 2. The CDR3 loop reads CASSLGDRVQETQYF. In DNA, the CDR3 is TGCGCCAGCAGCTTGGGGGACAGGGTGCAAGAGACCCAGTACTTC.

V and J are TRBV14 and TRBJ2-1; TRBD2 is a possible D gene (5 bases). Trimming left V 0 bases short and J 1 base short, with 10 bases between. The CDR3 covers 16 residues. The germline V gene has CDR1 SGHDN and CDR2 FVKESK. The CDR3 sequence is CASSQDRGSSYNEQFF. The CDR3, as DNA: TGTGCCAGCAGCCAAGATAGAGGGAGTTCCTACAATGAGCAGTTCTTC.

This chain joins TRBV6-6 and TRBJ2-5; 10 nucleotides match TRBD2. Germline lookup yields CDR1 MNHNY and CDR2 SVGAGI (reference sequence). The CDR3 contains 15 residues. With V trimmed by 8 bases and J by 3 bases, 9 bases remained unmatched. CDR3 sequence: CASSYPGLAEETQYF. DNA for the CDR3: TGTGCCAGCTCCTACCCTGGACTAGCGGAAGAGACCCAGTACTTC.

V gene TRBV9 combines with J gene TRBJ2-3, with 14 bases fitting TRBD2. V gave up 0 bases and J gave up 4 bases; unmatched junction bases: 7. CDR3 length: 18 amino acids. The germline V gene has CDR1 SGDLS and CDR2 YYNGEE. The CDR3 sequence: CASSVAGTSGRLADTQYF. CDR3 bases: TGTGCCAGCAGCGTAGCTGGGACTAGCGGGAGACTTGCAGATACGCAGTATTTT.

The chain recombines TRBV30 with TRBJ1-5; perhaps TRBD1 as D (6 bases). Germline values: CDR1 GTSNPN, CDR2 SVGIG (reference sequence). The length of the CDR3 is 13 residues. V gave up 4 bases and J gave up 7 bases, with 14 bases separating them. CDR3 sequence (DNA): TGTGCCTGGAACAGGGATTTAGGCCAGCCCCAGCATTTT. Translation: CAWNRDLGQPQHF.

The gene calls are TRBV2 and TRBJ2-2; tentative D call: TRBD1 (6 bases). The CDR3 runs 15 residues. CDR1 is SNHLY, CDR2 FYNNEI, per germline. Trimming stripped 4 bases from V and 6 bases from J, with 15 bases between. CDR3 nucleotides: TGTGCCAGCAGTGGGGCAGGGGCGGAATCCGGGGAGCTGTTTTTT. Amino acids: CASSGAGAESGELFF.

The chain employs TRBV11-2 and TRBJ1-2, with 8 bases that match TRBD1. The CDR3 runs to 14 residues. The germline V gene has CDR1 SGHAT and CDR2 FQNNGV. With 5 bases clipped from V and 3 bases from J, the junction kept 5 bases outside the gene matches. DNA for the CDR3: TGTGCCAGCAGCCCAGGGGGCGCTTACTATGGCTACACCTTC. This encodes CASSPGGAYYGYTF. Using reference TRBV11-2 and TRBJ1-2 for the parts outside the CDR3, the full variable domain is EAGVAQSPRYKIIEKRQSVAFWCNPISGHATLYWYQQILGQGPKLLIQFQNNGVVDDSQLPKDRFSAERLKGVDSTLKIQPAKLEDSAVYLCASSPGGAYYGYTFGSGTRLTVV.

This clone was recorded only once. The rearrangement joins TRBV28 to TRBJ2-7; the match to TRBD1 covers 7 bases. Germline V lookup: CDR1 MDHEN, CDR2 SYDVKM. The CDR3 consists of 15 residues. Trimming removed 5 bases from V and 2 bases from J; junction bases left unmatched: 9. The CDR3 coding sequence is TGTGCCAGCAGTGGTGGACAGGCAAAAGCCTACGAGCAGTACTTC. It yields the protein CASSGGQAKAYEQYF.

The chain uses TRBV5-6 and TRBJ2-7, with D possibly TRBD2 on 7 matching bases. V lost 0 bases and J lost 4, with 17 bases in between. The germline V gene has CDR1 SGHDT and CDR2 YYEEEE. The CDR3 length is 16 residues. CDR3 residues: CASSLGQERDYYEQYF. For the CDR3, the DNA is TGTGCCAGCAGCTTGGGACAGGAGCGGGATTATTACGAGCAGTACTTC.

V is TRBV6-6 and J is TRBJ2-1, with D maybe TRBD1 (6 bases). V dropped 6 bases and J dropped 13 bases, with 16 bases sitting between them. Germline CDR1 MNHNY, CDR2 SVGAGI (reference sequence). The CDR3 is 12 residues long. CDR3 DNA: TGTGCCAGCAGCTTTGGACAGATAAGTCAGTTCTTC. Its protein product is CASSFGQISQFF.

The table lists this clone with a count of one. The chain combines TRBV7-9 with TRBJ1-1, with 8 bases aligning to TRBD1. This CDR3 is built from 16 residues. The germline gives CDR1 SEHNR, CDR2 FQNEAQ (reference sequence). V lost 3 bases to trimming and J lost 5 bases; unmatched junction nucleotides: 11. The CDR3 sequence is CASSFSLSRGQTEAFF. As DNA, the CDR3 is TGTGCCAGCAGCTTCTCCTTGAGCAGGGGGCAAACTGAAGCTTTCTTT. The full variable domain, completed using reference TRBV7-9 and TRBJ1-1, is DTGVSQNPRHKITKRGQNVTFRCDPISEHNRLYWYRQTLGQGPEFLTYFQNEAQLEKSRLLSDRFSAERPKGSFSTLEIQRTEQGDSAMYLCASSFSLSRGQTEAFFGQGTRLTVV.

This chain connects TRBV30 to TRBJ1-4; D uncertain. Germline CDR1 reads GTSNPN; CDR2 reads SVGIG (reference sequence). This CDR3 is 13 amino acids long. Deletions cut 8 bases from V and 0 bases from J, with 10 bases between. The CDR3 here is CARDGTTNEKLFF. The CDR3 DNA follows: TGTGCCCGAGACGGAACAACTAATGAAAAACTGTTTTTT.

J is TRBJ2-5 and V is TRBV5-4, with 9 bases that match TRBD1. Unmatched junction bases numbered 7, after V lost 10 bases and J lost 0 bases. Germline-derived CDR1 and CDR2 are SGHNT and YYREEE (reference sequence). The CDR3 is made up of 14 amino acids. The CDR3 DNA is TGTGCCTCATCCGGGACAGGGAACCAAGAGACCCAGTACTTC. This gives the protein CASSGTGNQETQYF. Based on the CDR3 plus reference TRBV5-4 and TRBJ2-5, the full variable domain is ETGVTQSPTHLIKTRGQQVTLRCSSQSGHNTVSWYQQALGQGPQFIFQYYREEENGRGNFPPRFSGLQFPNYSSELNVNALELDDSALYLCASSGTGNQETQYFGPGTRLLVL.

The chain links TRBV7-2 to TRBJ2-7, with a weak D call TRBD2 (5 bases). This CDR3 has 15 residues. V shed 0 bases and J shed 0 bases, with 9 bases lying between them. Germline V gene sequence: CDR1 SGHTA, CDR2 FQGNSA. CDR3 in amino acids: CASSLATGSSYEQYV. DNA for the CDR3: TGTGCCAGCAGCTTAGCGACGGGGAGCTCCTACGAGCAGTACGTC.

This chain uses TRBV19 with TRBJ2-7, with 7 bases identical to TRBD2. The CDR3 has 11 residues. Trimming took 5 bases from V and 8 from J; bases not matched to a gene: 3. Germline assignment: CDR1 LNHDA and CDR2 SQIVND (reference sequence). CDR3 loop: CASSGGVKQYF. The CDR3 DNA reads TGTGCCAGTAGTGGGGGGGTGAAGCAGTACTTC.

J is TRBJ2-7 and V is TRBV29-1, with 8 bases aligning to TRBD1. V dropped 5 bases and J dropped 2; count of bases not matched to a gene: 5. Germline V gene data show CDR1 as SQVTM and CDR2 as ANQGSEA. The CDR3 has 13 amino acids. CDR3 nucleotides: TGCAGCGTTTCAGGACAGGGAACCTACGAGCAGTACTTC. This translates into CSVSGQGTYEQYF.

The genes are TRBV6-5 and TRBJ2-7; TRBD1 might be the D (6 bases). CDR1 and CDR2 from the germline V gene are MNHEY and SVGAGI. The CDR3 is 13 residues long. V lost 6 bases, J lost 7 bases, and 16 bases lay in between. CDR3 region: CASSRTGTGEQYV. The CDR3 coding sequence is TGTGCCAGCAGCCGCACAGGGACCGGAGAGCAGTACGTC.